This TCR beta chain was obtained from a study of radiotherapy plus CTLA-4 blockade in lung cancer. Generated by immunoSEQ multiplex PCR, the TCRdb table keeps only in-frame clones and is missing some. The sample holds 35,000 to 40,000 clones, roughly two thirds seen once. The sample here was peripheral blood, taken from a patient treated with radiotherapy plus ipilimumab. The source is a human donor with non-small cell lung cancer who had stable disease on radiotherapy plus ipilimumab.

Here the CDR3 DNA reads TGCGCCAGCAGCCAACAGGTGGCCGGGACAGGCTACACAGATACGCAGTATTTT. Translated: CASSQQVAGTGYTDTQYF. The chain links TRBV4-3 to TRBJ2-3; 8 nucleotides line up with TRBD1. CDR1 and CDR2 (germline): LGHNA, YSLEER. CDR3 size: 18 residues. V shed 2 bases and J 2 bases; nucleotides not matched to a gene: 12.